These T cell receptor beta chains were read from a single sample in a study of neoadjuvant anti-PD-1 for oral cavity cancer. This table comes from immunoSEQ multiplex PCR, and its TCRdb copy is limited to in-frame clones, with some not included. The sample has around 67,000 clones, roughly nine tenths seen once. Sequenced here: PBMCs, sampled after nivolumab (anti-PD-1) treatment. The receptor set was obtained from a person aged 35 to 85 with oral cavity squamous cell carcinoma. Each CDR3 is given with its conserved first and last residue. Fields, in order: D gene, V gene, clone size, J gene, CDR3 protein, CDR3 DNA. A D gene is named only where the DNA matches it firmly. Clone size is given for some rows only: seen once, a few or many times, or a class if the clone is expanded.

NA	TRBV9	NA	TRBJ1-1	CASSVDGFTEAFF	TGTGCCAGCAGCGTAGATGGGTTCACTGAAGCTTTCTTT
NA	TRBV2	NA	TRBJ1-5	CASSEFQGNQPQHF	TGTGCCAGCAGTGAATTCCAGGGCAATCAGCCCCAGCATTTT
NA	TRBV7-9	NA	TRBJ1-4	CASSLGGSNEKLFF	TGTGCCAGCAGCTTAGGAGGATCTAATGAAAAACTGTTTTTT
TRBD1	TRBV6-1	NA	TRBJ1-2	CASSERGAGGGVNYGYTF	TGTGCCAGCAGTGAAAGGGGGGCAGGGGGAGGCGTTAACTATGGCTACACCTTC
NA	TRBV29-1	NA	TRBJ1-1	CSVVRGRGNTEAFF	TGCAGCGTTGTTCGAGGCAGGGGGAACACTGAAGCTTTCTTT
NA	TRBV30	NA	TRBJ1-2	CAWIPRASYYGYTF	TGTGCCTGGATTCCCAGGGCGAGTTACTATGGCTACACCTTC
NA	TRBV2	NA	TRBJ1-5	CASSEAGRNQPQHF	TGTGCCAGCAGTGAAGCGGGTCGCAATCAGCCCCAGCATTTT
TRBD1	TRBV28	NA	TRBJ1-1	CASSLGQETEAFF	TGTGCCAGCAGTTTGGGACAGGAGACTGAAGCTTTCTTT
NA	TRBV5-4	NA	TRBJ2-7	CASSLVDTEQYF	TGTGCCAGCAGCTTGGTGGACACCGAGCAGTACTTC
NA	TRBV7-3	NA	TRBJ2-2	CASSPTGMGTGELFF	TGTGCCAGCAGCCCAACAGGGATGGGAACCGGGGAGCTGTTTTTT
NA	TRBV11-2	NA	TRBJ1-2	CASSLDGRDGYTF	TGTGCCAGCAGCTTAGATGGGAGGGATGGCTACACCTTC
NA	TRBV27	few	TRBJ1-5	CASSGLSNQPQHF	TGTGCCAGCAGTGGTCTGTCCAATCAGCCCCAGCATTTT
NA	TRBV9	once	TRBJ2-1	CASSAPSGGGAAYNEQFF	TGTGCCAGCAGCGCCCCCTCGGGAGGGGGCGCGGCGTACAATGAGCAGTTCTTC
TRBD1	TRBV10-2	few	TRBJ1-3	CASSRGLDGNTIYF	TGCGCCAGTTCCAGGGGGCTCGATGGAAACACCATATATTTT
TRBD1	TRBV18	medium-sized	TRBJ1-2	CASSPDRDYGYTF	TGTGCCAGCTCACCCGACAGGGACTATGGCTACACCTTC
NA	TRBV5-1	few	TRBJ1-2	CASSLDRVLYGYTF	TGCGCCAGCAGCTTGGACAGGGTGCTCTATGGCTACACCTTC
TRBD2	TRBV30	NA	TRBJ2-1	CARTSGYSYNEQFF	TGTGCCCGGACTAGCGGTTACTCCTACAATGAGCAGTTCTTC
NA	TRBV9	NA	TRBJ1-2	CASSGPGSNYGYTF	TGTGCCAGCAGCGGGCCAGGGTCTAACTATGGCTACACCTTC
NA	TRBV4-1	NA	TRBJ1-5	CASSQGSTHSNQPQHF	TGCGCCAGCAGCCAAGGCAGTACACATAGCAATCAGCCCCAGCATTTT
NA	TRBV9	NA	TRBJ2-2	CASSGQVSAGELFF	TGTGCCAGCAGCGGACAGGTATCGGCCGGGGAGCTGTTTTTT
NA	TRBV19	NA	TRBJ2-7	CASSWQLPYEQYF	TGTGCCAGTAGTTGGCAGTTACCCTACGAGCAGTACTTC
NA	TRBV27	NA	TRBJ1-1	CASSSPIVAGSTEAFF	TGTGCCAGCAGTTCACCAATTGTGGCAGGCAGCACTGAAGCTTTCTTT
NA	TRBV10-1	NA	TRBJ2-6	CASSEGDSGANVLTF	TGCGCCAGCAGTGAGGGGGACTCTGGGGCCAACGTCCTGACTTTC
TRBD1	TRBV6-6	NA	TRBJ1-2	CASSYPGTGVNGYTF	TGTGCCAGCAGTTACCCCGGGACAGGGGTCAATGGCTACACCTTC
NA	TRBV5-1	NA	TRBJ2-3	CASSLVKGHGDTQYF	TGCGCCAGCAGCTTGGTGAAGGGGCATGGAGATACGCAGTATTTT
TRBD1	TRBV5-4	NA	TRBJ2-2	CASSSGQANTGELFF	TGTGCCAGCAGCTCGGGACAGGCAAACACCGGGGAGCTGTTTTTT
NA	TRBV5-1	few	TRBJ1-3	CASSLVGYGNTIYF	TGCGCCAGCAGCTTGGTAGGGTACGGAAACACCATATATTTT
TRBD2	TRBV5-4	NA	TRBJ2-3	CASSAGLAGGDTQYF	TGTGCCAGCAGCGCGGGACTAGCGGGGGGAGATACGCAGTATTTT
NA	TRBV20-1	few	TRBJ1-2	CSYRQFYGYTF	TGCAGTTATCGACAGTTTTATGGCTACACCTTC